This T cell receptor beta chain appears in the sequencing data of a study of blood T cell repertoires in COVID-19. Study-level information: The United States, Italy and Spain were the sources of the acute and convalescent COVID-19 samples. T cells, B-cell-depleted T cells, or PBMCs provided the cDNA or gDNA that served as material.

Profiling relied on immunoSEQ multiplex PCR, and the TCRdb table lists in-frame clones only, not all of them. The data show roughly 500,000 clones, with nearly 90% seen just once and 0.9% held by the top ten. The CDR3 totals 15 residues. V gave up 4 bases and J gave up 3 bases, with 16 bases separating them. CDR1 is SGHKS, CDR2 YYEKEE, per germline (reference sequence). This clonotype originated in a man aged 18 to 30 with COVID-19, enrolled during active disease. This chain connects TRBV5-5 to TRBJ1-2; a weak D match, TRBD1 (6 bases). The sequencing input was peripheral blood. This CDR3 is CASSRDRPSDYGYTF. The CDR3 nucleotides read TGTGCCAGCAGCCGTGACAGGCCATCGGACTATGGCTACACCTTC.